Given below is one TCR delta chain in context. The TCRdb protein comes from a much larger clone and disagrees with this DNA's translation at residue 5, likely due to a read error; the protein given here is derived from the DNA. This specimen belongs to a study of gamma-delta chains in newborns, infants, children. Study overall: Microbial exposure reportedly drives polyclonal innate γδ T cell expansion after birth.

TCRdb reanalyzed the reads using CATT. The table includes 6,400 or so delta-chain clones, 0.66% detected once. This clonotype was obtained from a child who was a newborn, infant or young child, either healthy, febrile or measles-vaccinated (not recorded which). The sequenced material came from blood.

Here the CDR3 DNA reads TGTGCCTGTGACCCCGCTAGTACTGGGTACTCCTGGGACACCCGACAGATGTTTTTC. As protein: CACDPASTGYSWDTRQMFF. This rearrangement joins TRDV2 to TRDJ3; D perhaps matches TRDD3 (6 bases). Germline V gives CDR1 GEAIGNYY, CDR2 EKD. The V end lost 3 bases, the J end lost 0 bases, and 17 bases lay between the germline ends. This CDR3 is built from 19 residues.